The source of this T cell receptor beta chain is a study of shared clonotypes between healthy human individuals. Some clones are missing from TCRdb's copy, which holds only in-frame ones; the method was immunoSEQ multiplex PCR. The sample comprises over a million clones, 70% to 80% of which are singletons, and roughly 0.62% rests with the top ten. The material sequenced was memory CD4+ T cells from PBMCs. Subset defined: CD45RA-negative fraction. This receptor was identified in a man aged 18 to 30 in good health. Some clones in this sample may be carry-over from other donors' samples.

CDR3 residues: CASSLGAHEGYGYTF. CDR3 DNA sequence: TGTGCCAGCAGTTTAGGGGCCCATGAGGGCTATGGCTACACCTTC. The V gene is TRBV28, the J gene TRBJ1-2; D might be TRBD1 (5 bases). CDR3 length: 15 residues. The V gene lost 2 bases and the J gene lost 4 bases, with 14 bases spanning the gap. Germline V CDR1 and CDR2: MDHEN, SYDVKM.